This entry concerns a single T cell receptor (beta chain). Its antigen is not identified. The data are from a study of cytomegalovirus exposure and HLA in healthy donors. Study conclusions and caveats: TCR clusters originating in the first cohort tended to co-occur in the 120 validation repertoires, according to a later analysis.

TCRdb's table, derived via immunoSEQ multiplex PCR, lists solely in-frame clones and lacks some. The sample has approximately 97,000 clones; around 96% are singletons. The ends lost 0 bases at V and 2 bases at J; junction bases unmatched: 3. Germline V gene lookup returns CDR1 SEHNR and CDR2 FQNEAQ (reference sequence). This CDR3 comprises 15 residues. Material for sequencing was PBMCs. The sequence was collected from a woman younger than 30 in good health and CMV-seronegative. V is TRBV7-9 and J is TRBJ2-7, with 8 nucleotides matching TRBD2. In DNA form, the CDR3 reads TGTGCCAGCAGCTTAGCGCCTAGCGGGCCCTACGAGCAGTACTTC. Protein sequence: CASSLAPSGPYEQYF.